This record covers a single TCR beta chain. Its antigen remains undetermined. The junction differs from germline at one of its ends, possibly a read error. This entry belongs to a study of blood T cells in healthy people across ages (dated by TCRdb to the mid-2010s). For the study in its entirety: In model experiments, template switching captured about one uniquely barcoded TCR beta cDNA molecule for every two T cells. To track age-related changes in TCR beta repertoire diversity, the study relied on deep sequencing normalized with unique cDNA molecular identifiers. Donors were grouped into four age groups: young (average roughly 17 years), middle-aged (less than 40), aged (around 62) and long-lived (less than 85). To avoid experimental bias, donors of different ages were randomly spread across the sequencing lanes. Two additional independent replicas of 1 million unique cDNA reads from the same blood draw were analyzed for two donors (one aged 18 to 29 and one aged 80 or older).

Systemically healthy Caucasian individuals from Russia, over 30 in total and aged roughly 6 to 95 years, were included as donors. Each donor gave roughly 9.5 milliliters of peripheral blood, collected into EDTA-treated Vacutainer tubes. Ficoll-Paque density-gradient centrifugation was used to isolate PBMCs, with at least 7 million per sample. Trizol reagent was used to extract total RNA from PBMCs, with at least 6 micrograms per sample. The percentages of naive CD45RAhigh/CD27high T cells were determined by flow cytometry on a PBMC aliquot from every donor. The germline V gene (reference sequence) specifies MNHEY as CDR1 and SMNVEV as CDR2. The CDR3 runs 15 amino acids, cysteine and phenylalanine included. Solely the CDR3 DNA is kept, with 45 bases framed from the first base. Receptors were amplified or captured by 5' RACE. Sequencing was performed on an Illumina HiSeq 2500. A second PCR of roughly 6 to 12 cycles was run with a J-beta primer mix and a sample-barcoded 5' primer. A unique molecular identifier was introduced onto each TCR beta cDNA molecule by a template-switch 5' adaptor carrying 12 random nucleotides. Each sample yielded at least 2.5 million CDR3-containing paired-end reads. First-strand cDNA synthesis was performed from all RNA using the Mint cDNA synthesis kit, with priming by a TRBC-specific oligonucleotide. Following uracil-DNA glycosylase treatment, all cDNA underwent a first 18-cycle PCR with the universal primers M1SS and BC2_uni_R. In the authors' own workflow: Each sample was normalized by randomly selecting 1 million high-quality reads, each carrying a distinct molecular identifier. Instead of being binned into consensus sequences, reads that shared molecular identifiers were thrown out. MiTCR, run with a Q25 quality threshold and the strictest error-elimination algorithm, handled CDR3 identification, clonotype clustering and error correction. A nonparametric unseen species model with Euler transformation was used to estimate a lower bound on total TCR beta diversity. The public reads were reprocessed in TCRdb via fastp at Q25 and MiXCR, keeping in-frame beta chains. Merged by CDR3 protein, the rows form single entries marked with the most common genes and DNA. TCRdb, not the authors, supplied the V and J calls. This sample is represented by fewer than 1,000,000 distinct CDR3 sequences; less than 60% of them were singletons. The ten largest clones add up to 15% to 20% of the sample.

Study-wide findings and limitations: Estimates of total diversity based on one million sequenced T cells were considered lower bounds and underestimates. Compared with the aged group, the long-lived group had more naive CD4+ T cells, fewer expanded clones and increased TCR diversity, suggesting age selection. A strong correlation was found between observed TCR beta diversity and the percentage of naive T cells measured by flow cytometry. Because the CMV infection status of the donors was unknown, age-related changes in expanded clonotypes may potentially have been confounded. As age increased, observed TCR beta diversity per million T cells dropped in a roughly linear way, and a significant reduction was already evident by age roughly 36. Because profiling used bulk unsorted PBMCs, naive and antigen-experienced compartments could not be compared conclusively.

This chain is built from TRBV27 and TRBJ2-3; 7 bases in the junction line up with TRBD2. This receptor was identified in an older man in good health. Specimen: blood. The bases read TGTGCTAGCACCCAAACTCGCGGGAGTGCAGATACGCAGTATTTT. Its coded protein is CASTQTRGSADTQYF.